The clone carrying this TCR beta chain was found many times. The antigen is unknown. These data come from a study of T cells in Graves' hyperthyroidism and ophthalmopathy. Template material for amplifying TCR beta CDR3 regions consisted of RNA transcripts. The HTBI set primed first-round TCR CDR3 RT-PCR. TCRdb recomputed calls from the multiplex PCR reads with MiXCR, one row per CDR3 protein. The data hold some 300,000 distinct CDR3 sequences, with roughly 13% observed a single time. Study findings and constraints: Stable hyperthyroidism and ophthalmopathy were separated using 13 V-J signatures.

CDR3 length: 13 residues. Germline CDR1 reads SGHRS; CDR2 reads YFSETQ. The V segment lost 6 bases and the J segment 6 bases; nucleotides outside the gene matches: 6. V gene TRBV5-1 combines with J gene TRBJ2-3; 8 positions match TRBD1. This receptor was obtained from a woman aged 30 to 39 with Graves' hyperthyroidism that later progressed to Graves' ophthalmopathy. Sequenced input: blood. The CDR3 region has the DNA TGCGCCAGCATGGACAGGGCGGCGGATACGCAGTATTTT. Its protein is CASMDRAADTQYF. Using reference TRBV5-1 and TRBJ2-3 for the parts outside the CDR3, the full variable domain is KAGVTQTPRYLIKTRGQQVTLSCSPISGHRSVSWYQQTPGQGLQFLFEYFSETQRNKGNFPGRFSGRQFSNSRSEMNVSTLELGDSALYLCASMDRAADTQYFGPGTRLTVL.